The entry below gives a single T cell receptor beta chain sequence along with its context. Its antigen is unknown. The record originates from a study of T cell responses to AZD1222 COVID-19 vaccine. Turning to the study itself: Investigators merged groups given second doses at roughly 4 or roughly 12 weeks.

The CDR3 is 14 residues long. V gave up 5 bases and J gave up 1 base, with 14 bases separating them. Germline loops: CDR1 SQVTM, CDR2 ANQGSEA. Whole-study findings and limits: Dominant at 160-218 and 743-854, vaccine-associated CD4 TCRs also spanned spike.

Generated by immunoSEQ multiplex PCR, the TCRdb table keeps only in-frame clones and is missing some. The sample carries approximately 170,000 clones, roughly 92% recorded once. The receptor was derived from an adult in good health. The chain is built from TRBV29-1 and TRBJ1-1, with D hard to call. The sample in question was peripheral blood, obtained on day 0 of AZD1222 vaccination. This CDR3 reads CSVSPEVPNTEAFF. CDR3 DNA sequence: TGCAGCGTTTCTCCCGAGGTGCCGAACACTGAAGCTTTCTTT.